The rows below give T cell receptor beta chains drawn from one sample of a study of T cells after yellow fever vaccination. From the 5' RACE reads, TCRdb called clonotypes with MiXCR, one entry per CDR3 protein. Among about 630,000 distinct CDR3 sequences listed, 10% to 15% were seen once. This specimen consisted of PBMCs, obtained on the day of the yellow fever booster vaccination. The receptors stem from a man aged 25-45 years who received the YFV17D yellow fever vaccine. Both conserved end residues are part of each CDR3. Fields, in order: J gene, V gene, D gene, clone size, CDR3 protein, CDR3 DNA. A D gene is named only where the DNA matches it firmly. Size tells how often a clone was seen (once, few, many) or the class of an expanded clone, and some rows leave it out.

>TRBJ2-2|TRBV7-8|NA|NA
CASVLGFGANTGELFF
TGTGCCAGCGTCCTGGGGTTTGGGGCGAACACCGGGGAGCTGTTTTTT
>TRBJ2-2|TRBV3-1|TRBD2|NA
CASSPGLAGGLDTGELFF
TGTGCCAGCAGCCCGGGACTAGCGGGAGGGCTCGACACCGGGGAGCTGTTTTTT
>TRBJ2-5|TRBV25-1|NA|NA
CASSESRRETQYF
TGTGCCAGCAGTGAATCTCGCCGAGAGACCCAGTACTTC
>TRBJ2-5|TRBV5-1|NA|few
CASSLGSGNKETQYF
TGCGCCAGCAGCTTGGGCAGCGGCAACAAAGAGACCCAGTACTTC
>TRBJ2-2|TRBV6-1|NA|few
CAGRGDLNTGELFF
TGTGCCGGCCGAGGGGATTTGAACACCGGGGAGCTGTTTTTT
>TRBJ2-3|TRBV5-1|NA|once
CASTLVDSRTDTQYF
TGCGCCAGTACCCTCGTGGACAGCAGAACAGATACGCAGTATTTT
>TRBJ2-1|TRBV7-9|NA|many
CASSLEGSEQFF
TGTGCCAGCAGCTTAGAGGGATCTGAGCAGTTCTTC
>TRBJ2-1|TRBV7-2|NA|NA
CASSLWQDYNEQFF
TGTGCCAGCAGCTTATGGCAGGACTACAATGAGCAGTTCTTC
>TRBJ2-7|TRBV7-8|TRBD2|many
CASSQLAAGYEQYF
TGTGCCAGCAGCCAACTAGCGGCTGGCTACGAGCAGTACTTC
>TRBJ2-5|TRBV7-6|NA|few
CASSLAGGNQETQYF
TGTGCCAGCAGCTTAGCGGGTGGGAACCAAGAGACCCAGTACTTC
>TRBJ1-5|TRBV19|TRBD1|NA
CASSMGTVWQHF
TGTGCCAGTAGTATGGGGACAGTTTGGCAGCATTTT
>TRBJ2-2|TRBV11-2|NA|few
CASSFGPRGELFF
TGTGCCAGCAGCTTTGGCCCGAGGGGGGAGCTGTTTTTT
>TRBJ1-5|TRBV15|TRBD1|NA
CATSSRGTAGGPQHF
TGTGCCACCAGCAGTAGAGGGACAGCCGGCGGGCCCCAGCATTTT
>TRBJ1-1|TRBV10-1|NA|few
CASSESWGSAEAFF
TGCGCCAGCAGTGAGTCGTGGGGGAGCGCTGAAGCTTTCTTT
>TRBJ2-5|TRBV7-2|TRBD2|NA
CASSGALAGQETQYF
TGTGCCAGCAGCGGGGCGCTAGCGGGGCAAGAGACCCAGTACTTC
>TRBJ2-1|TRBV10-3|NA|few
CAISESPGLNNEQFF
TGTGCCATCAGTGAGTCTCCGGGACTGAACAATGAGCAGTTCTTC
>TRBJ2-5|TRBV5-1|TRBD2|many
CASSLKTSGSAWQETQYF
TGCGCCAGCAGCTTGAAAACTAGCGGGAGTGCTTGGCAAGAGACCCAGTACTTC
>TRBJ2-7|TRBV6-1|NA|NA
CASSKERGYYEQYF
TGTGCCAGCAGTAAAGAGAGGGGATACTACGAGCAGTACTTC
>TRBJ2-1|TRBV12-3/TRBV12-4|NA|few
CASSPRAVGGFRGSYNEQFF
TGTGCCAGCAGTCCCCGTGCGGTGGGCGGGTTTAGAGGATCTTACAATGAGCAGTTCTTC
>TRBJ2-1|TRBV20-1|NA|many
CSATEGGPTNLEQFF
TGCAGTGCTACCGAGGGGGGACCAACGAACCTTGAGCAGTTCTTC
>TRBJ2-3|TRBV4-3|NA|NA
CASSFYGSHTDTQYF
TGCGCCAGCAGCTTCTATGGGTCGCACACAGATACGCAGTATTTT
>TRBJ2-1|TRBV12-3/TRBV12-4|NA|NA
CASSQLGRAEQFF
TGTGCCAGCAGTCAACTGGGGCGGGCTGAGCAGTTCTTC
>TRBJ1-5|TRBV7-8|NA|NA
CASSFLSGSPQPQHF
TGTGCCAGCAGCTTCCTCTCGGGGTCCCCTCAGCCCCAGCATTTT
>TRBJ2-2|TRBV7-3|TRBD2|few
CASSILAATGELFF
TGTGCCAGCAGCATCCTAGCGGCCACCGGGGAGCTGTTTTTT
>TRBJ2-1|TRBV4-3|NA|NA
CASSQDWGAYNEQFF
TGCGCCAGCAGCCAAGATTGGGGCGCCTACAATGAGCAGTTCTTC
>TRBJ2-7|TRBV20-1|NA|few
CSAPRGRTYEQYF
TGCAGTGCCCCCCGGGGCAGGACCTACGAGCAGTACTTC
>TRBJ2-5|TRBV27|TRBD2|few
CASRQGLADWETQYF
TGTGCCAGCAGGCAGGGACTAGCGGATTGGGAGACCCAGTACTTC
>TRBJ2-7|TRBV4-3|TRBD1|few
CASSQSRGGYYEQYF
TGCGCCAGCAGCCAGTCGCGAGGGGGCTACTACGAGCAGTACTTC
>TRBJ1-2|TRBV28|TRBD1|NA
CASSPPGTGFGYTF
TGTGCCAGCAGTCCCCCCGGGACAGGGTTTGGCTACACCTTC
>TRBJ2-3|TRBV25-1|NA|NA
CASSGLTDTQYF
TGTGCCAGCAGTGGACTAACAGATACGCAGTATTTT
>TRBJ2-1|TRBV6-5|TRBD2|many
CASSYSGLARSSYNEQFF
TGTGCCAGCAGTTACTCGGGACTAGCGCGCAGCTCCTACAATGAGCAGTTCTTC
>TRBJ2-7|TRBV2|TRBD2|few
CASSGGLAGSYEQYF
TGTGCCAGCAGCGGAGGACTAGCGGGTTCCTACGAGCAGTACTTC
>TRBJ2-5|TRBV11-2|TRBD2|few
CASSSGTSGARGQYF
TGTGCCAGCAGCTCCGGGACTAGCGGTGCGCGGGGCCAGTACTTC
>TRBJ2-7|TRBV15|NA|few
CATSRRLGGAYEQYF
TGTGCCACCAGCAGACGCCTGGGGGGTGCCTACGAGCAGTACTTC
>TRBJ2-3|TRBV20-1|NA|many
CSARDEGGTDTQYF
TGCAGTGCTAGAGATGAGGGGGGCACAGATACGCAGTATTTT
>TRBJ1-1|TRBV19|TRBD1|NA
CASSWGQGVSEAFF
TGTGCCAGTAGCTGGGGACAGGGTGTATCTGAAGCTTTCTTT
>TRBJ2-7|TRBV7-2|TRBD1|many
CASSLVTGVEQYF
TGTGCCAGCAGCTTAGTTACAGGGGTCGAGCAGTACTTC
>TRBJ1-1|TRBV19|NA|NA
CASSIHGRVAEAFF
TGTGCCAGTAGTATCCATGGACGGGTCGCTGAAGCTTTCTTT
>TRBJ2-3|TRBV10-1|NA|few
CASSDSGTSTDTQYF
TGCGCCAGCAGTGATTCTGGAACTAGCACAGATACGCAGTATTTT
>TRBJ1-6|TRBV5-5|NA|NA
CASSRGVNNSPLHF
TGTGCCAGCAGCCGTGGAGTGAATAATTCACCCCTCCACTTT
>TRBJ2-6|TRBV28|NA|many
CASSFHGDAGANVLTF
TGTGCCAGCAGTTTTCATGGGGACGCTGGGGCCAACGTCCTGACTTTC
>TRBJ2-3|TRBV6-1|TRBD2|NA
CASSPRSSGRARTDTQYF
TGTGCCAGCAGTCCGAGATCTAGCGGGAGGGCTAGGACAGATACGCAGTATTTT
>TRBJ2-5|TRBV5-1|NA|few
CASSLETLKGETQYF
TGCGCCAGCAGCTTGGAGACTCTCAAGGGGGAGACCCAGTACTTC
>TRBJ2-1|TRBV6-2/TRBV6-3|TRBD2|NA
CASDISGSSGRNVNNEQFF
TGTGCCAGCGATATATCAGGGTCTAGCGGGAGGAATGTTAACAATGAGCAGTTCTTC
>TRBJ2-7|TRBV6-2/TRBV6-3|TRBD2|many
CASRRGTSGSYEQYF
TGTGCCAGCAGACGCGGGACTAGCGGCTCCTACGAGCAGTACTTC
>TRBJ2-1|TRBV27|TRBD2|few
CASSPSGLAGVVLERNEQFF
TGTGCCAGCAGTCCGTCGGGACTAGCGGGAGTTGTATTAGAGCGCAATGAGCAGTTCTTC
>TRBJ2-5|TRBV20-1|NA|NA
CSVRGSGSIQETQYF
TGCAGTGTCCGGGGCAGCGGATCAATCCAAGAGACCCAGTACTTC
>TRBJ2-7|TRBV20-1|NA|few
CSARDRGTSYEQYF
TGCAGTGCTAGAGACCGGGGGACCTCCTACGAGCAGTACTTC
>TRBJ2-3|TRBV6-1|NA|NA
CASSPAGTTLSSTTDTQYF
TGTGCCAGCAGTCCCGCCGGAACTACACTTTCAAGCACCACAGATACGCAGTATTTT
>TRBJ2-3|TRBV5-4|NA|NA
CASSLGSPGDTQYF
TGTGCCAGCAGCCTCGGGAGTCCTGGAGATACGCAGTATTTT
>TRBJ1-6|TRBV12-5|NA|few
CASGSLWDSYNSPLHF
TGTGCTAGTGGTTCCCTCTGGGACTCCTATAATTCACCCCTCCACTTT
>TRBJ2-5|TRBV7-2|NA|NA
CASSPVHPETQYF
TGTGCCAGCAGCCCAGTCCACCCAGAGACCCAGTACTTC
>TRBJ2-7|TRBV12-3/TRBV12-4|NA|NA
CASRRDSLSYEQYF
TGTGCCAGCAGACGGGACTCTCTATCCTACGAGCAGTACTTC
>TRBJ2-1|TRBV20-1|TRBD2|many
CSATSSSGLYNEQFF
TGCAGTGCTACTTCATCTAGCGGGCTCTACAATGAGCAGTTCTTC
>TRBJ2-7|TRBV25-1|TRBD2|few
CASSDGEGGARFSYEQYF
TGTGCCAGCAGTGATGGGGAGGGAGGGGCGAGATTCTCCTACGAGCAGTACTTC